These 15 T cell receptor beta chains came from one sample sequenced in a study of OX40 agonist ivuxolimab in advanced cancers. This table comes from immunoSEQ multiplex PCR, and its TCRdb copy is limited to in-frame clones, with some not included. The sample holds 45,000 to 65,000 clones, 84% seen once. The sample here was CD4+ or CD8+ T cells sorted from blood, taken in a trial of the OX40 agonist ivuxolimab. The receptors were sampled from an adult with an advanced solid tumor such as melanoma, head and neck, liver or kidney cancer.

This clone was detected only a few times. V usage is TRBV5-5 and J usage is TRBJ1-2; TRBD1 aligns across 9 bases. The CDR3 runs to 18 residues. The germline CDR1 and CDR2 sequences are SGHKS and YYEKEE (reference sequence). The J segment lost 7 bases and the V segment lost 5 bases, leaving 21 bases of the junction unmatched. The DNA of the CDR3 is TGTGCCAGCAGTCTTACCCTGGGGGGGGACAGGGATGGTCGTGGCTACACCTTC. This sequence encodes CASSLTLGGDRDGRGYTF.

In this sample, this clone turned up a few times. This chain uses TRBV7-2 with TRBJ2-7; D possibly corresponds to TRBD1 (5 bases). Trimming left V 4 bases short and J 1 base short, with 11 bases between. Germline values: CDR1 SGHTA, CDR2 FQGNSA. This CDR3 contains 14 residues. CDR3 sequence reads: CASSSQGPSYEQYF. CDR3 coding DNA: TGTGCCAGCAGCTCCCAGGGTCCGTCCTACGAGCAGTACTTC.

V usage is TRBV19 and J usage is TRBJ2-2, with D maybe TRBD1 (5 bases). The germline CDR1 and CDR2 sequences are LNHDA and SQIVND (reference sequence). V was shortened by 6 bases and J by 5 bases, with 16 bases between the two germline ends. The CDR3 loop spans 15 amino acids. CDR3 coding DNA: TGTGCCAGTAGACAACCAGGGCAATTAACCGGGGAGCTGTTTTTT. Encoded protein: CASRQPGQLTGELFF.

The chain recombines TRBV13 with TRBJ2-7, with D tentatively TRBD1 (8 bases). V gave up 3 bases and J gave up 3 bases, with 12 bases separating them. Germline values: CDR1 PRHDT, CDR2 FYEKMQ (reference sequence). This CDR3 comprises 14 residues. This CDR3 reads CASSLGGTGYEQYF. The CDR3 DNA sequence: TGTGCCAGCAGCTTGGGGGGGACAGGCTACGAGCAGTACTTC. Drawing the rest from reference TRBV13 and TRBJ2-7, the complete variable domain is AAGVIQSPRHLIKEKRETATLKCYPIPRHDTVYWYQQGPGQDPQFLISFYEKMQSDKGSIPDRFSAQQFSDYHSELNMSSLELGDSALYFCASSLGGTGYEQYFGPGTRLTVT.

This clone came up a few times. This chain joins TRBV10-1 and TRBJ1-1; 7 bases are a match to TRBD1. The CDR3 has 15 residues. After removal of 0 bases from V and 1 base from J, the junction contained 2 bases not matched to a gene. CDR1 and CDR2 from the germline V gene are WNHNN and SYGVQD (reference sequence). CDR3 amino acids: CASSESGTANTEAFF. The CDR3 DNA sequence: TGCGCCAGCAGTGAGTCCGGGACAGCGAACACTGAAGCTTTCTTT.

Only a few counts were recorded for this clone. The genes are TRBV2 and TRBJ2-7; 7 bases agree with TRBD1. Germline V gene sequence: CDR1 SNHLY, CDR2 FYNNEI. V lost 7 bases and J lost 4; bases outside the gene matches: 7. The CDR3 is made up of 13 amino acids. The CDR3 loop reads CASTTTGPYEQYF. DNA for the CDR3: TGTGCCAGCACTACGACAGGGCCGTACGAGCAGTACTTC.

The chain links TRBV19 to TRBJ1-4; 8 bases are a match to TRBD1. This CDR3 contains 15 residues. Looked up from germline, CDR1 is LNHDA and CDR2 is SQIVND (reference sequence). The trim removed 2 bases at V and 7 bases at J, leaving 6 bases unmatched. CDR3 in amino acids: CASSISDRAIEKLFF. The DNA for the CDR3 is TGTGCCAGTAGTATATCGGACAGGGCTATTGAAAAACTGTTTTTT.

This sequence joins TRBV9 and TRBJ1-6; TRBD1 matches 8 bases. In germline, CDR1 is SGDLS, CDR2 YYNGEE. This CDR3 region has 15 residues. The V segment lost 2 bases and the J segment 8 bases; nucleotides outside the gene matches: 6. The CDR3 nucleotides are TGTGCCAGCAGCGTTCAGGGGGCCCCCGATTCACCCCTCCACTTT. This codes for CASSVQGAPDSPLHF.

The V and J genes are TRBV21-1 and TRBJ2-2; TRBD1, the table's D call, lacks a check against the DNA. TRBV21-1 is described as a pseudogene. CDR3 length equals 16 residues. The CDR3, as DNA: TGTGCCAGCAGCAAAGCGCAGGGGGCGACCCACCGGGGAGCTGTTTTT. Translated, it gives CASSKAQGATHRGAVF.

CDR3 nucleotide sequence: TGTGCCAGCAGTAACCCTACTAGCGGGGCTAGTAGGGCCAACAATGAGCAGTTCTTC. Protein: CASSNPTSGASRANNEQFF. J is TRBJ2-1 and V is TRBV2; 10 bases line up with TRBD2. This CDR3 contains 19 residues. The trim removed 5 bases at V and 5 bases at J, leaving 18 bases unmatched. Germline CDR1 is SNHLY and CDR2 is FYNNEI.

The chain uses TRBV7-3 and TRBJ2-7, with 9 bases lining up with TRBD2. This CDR3 contains 15 residues. The germline V gene encodes CDR1 SGHTA and CDR2 FQGTGA. Germline trimming cut 5 bases from V and 6 bases from J; bases unmatched to any gene: 11. This CDR3 reads CASSPRARGGGEQYF. In nucleotides, the CDR3 is TGTGCCAGCAGCCCGAGGGCGCGGGGGGGTGGCGAGCAGTACTTC.

In this sample, this clone turned up a few times. The chain has TRBV6-6 and TRBJ2-3; tentative D call: TRBD1 (6 bases). CDR1 and CDR2 from the germline V gene are MNHNY and SVGAGI (reference sequence). The CDR3 consists of 16 residues. V was cut by 2 bases and J by 1 base, with 13 bases left in between. In nucleotides, the CDR3 is TGTGCCAGCAGTTACCCGGCCGAGGGGGGCACAGATACGCAGTATTTT. Translation gives CASSYPAEGGTDTQYF.

The chain uses TRBV5-1 and TRBJ1-1, with TRBD1 matching 7 bases. The trim removed 3 bases at V and 2 bases at J, leaving 4 bases unmatched. This CDR3 has 14 residues. CDR1 SGHRS and CDR2 YFSETQ come from the germline V gene. The CDR3 here is CASSWGQQNTEAFF. The CDR3 nucleotides are TGCGCCAGCAGCTGGGGACAGCAAAACACTGAAGCTTTCTTT. Combining the CDR3 with reference TRBV5-1 and TRBJ1-1 gives the whole variable domain KAGVTQTPRYLIKTRGQQVTLSCSPISGHRSVSWYQQTPGQGLQFLFEYFSETQRNKGNFPGRFSGRQFSNSRSEMNVSTLELGDSALYLCASSWGQQNTEAFFGQGTRLTVV.

The chain recombines TRBV18 with TRBJ2-1; 7 positions agree with TRBD2. The CDR3 is 15 amino acids. CDR1 KGHSH and CDR2 LQKENI come from the germline V gene. Trimming at V came to 0 bases and at J to 8 bases, leaving 7 bases not matched to a gene. The CDR3 is CASSPPGWGGYEQFF. The CDR3 DNA follows: TGTGCCAGCTCACCACCGGGTTGGGGAGGGTATGAGCAGTTCTTC.

This clone was detected a few times. The chain links TRBV4-1 to TRBJ2-1; no clear D. CDR1 MGHRA and CDR2 YSYEKL come from the germline V gene. The CDR3 runs to 15 residues. Trimming removed 0 bases at V and 2 bases at J, with 8 bases between. The CDR3 loop is CASSQDPLPYNEQFF. The DNA of the CDR3 is TGCGCCAGCAGCCAAGACCCCCTCCCCTACAATGAGCAGTTCTTC.